This T cell receptor beta chain was identified during a study of early T cells in non-severe SARS-CoV-2 infection. Germline assignment: CDR1 ENHRY and CDR2 SYGVKD. This CDR3 spans 14 amino acids. The V end lost 6 bases, the J end lost 0 bases, and 8 bases lay between the germline ends. This clonotype showed up just a few times. Unique molecular identifiers were attached to individual cDNA molecules. Each CDR3 protein gets one entry after TCRdb re-called the 5' RACE reads with MiXCR. Of 60,000 to 85,000 distinct CDR3 sequences detected, roughly 15% appear once; the ten largest clones hold less than 15%.

The TCR comes from an adult who was a healthcare worker with PCR-confirmed SARS-CoV-2 infection or an uninfected control (not recorded which). Material: whole blood. This chain connects TRBV10-3 to TRBJ2-2; maybe TRBD1 (5 bases). The CDR3 loop reads CAIRGHTNTGELFF. CDR3 coding DNA: TGTGCCATCAGAGGACATACGAACACCGGGGAGCTGTTTTTT.